The clone carrying this TCR beta chain was counted once. The CDR3 is 18 residues long. V trimming: 0 bases; J trimming: 8 bases; junction bases outside the gene matches: 15. Germline V gives CDR1 LGHNA, CDR2 YNFKEQ. The data belong to a study of OX40 agonist ivuxolimab in advanced cancers. Turning to the study itself: With a range of roughly 23 to 85, age averaged 60 years, and about 82% were male. Therapy given before enrollment (anti-PD-1, anti-PD-L1 or anti-CTLA-4) was allowed, and approximately 40% had some.

Sequenced by immunoSEQ multiplex PCR; TCRdb stores in-frame clones only, minus some. The repertoire consists of around 67,000 clones, with more than 75% occurring once and the leading ten covering around 8%. The chain is built from TRBV4-2 and TRBJ2-2; 7 bases are a match to TRBD1. The TCR was taken from an adult with an advanced solid tumor such as melanoma, head and neck, liver or kidney cancer. The material was CD4+ or CD8+ T cells sorted from blood, obtained in a trial of the OX40 agonist ivuxolimab. The chain's CDR3 is CASSQEDVMVQGVGELFF. The CDR3 DNA reads TGTGCCAGCAGCCAAGAGGACGTGATGGTGCAGGGGGTGGGGGAGCTGTTTTTT.